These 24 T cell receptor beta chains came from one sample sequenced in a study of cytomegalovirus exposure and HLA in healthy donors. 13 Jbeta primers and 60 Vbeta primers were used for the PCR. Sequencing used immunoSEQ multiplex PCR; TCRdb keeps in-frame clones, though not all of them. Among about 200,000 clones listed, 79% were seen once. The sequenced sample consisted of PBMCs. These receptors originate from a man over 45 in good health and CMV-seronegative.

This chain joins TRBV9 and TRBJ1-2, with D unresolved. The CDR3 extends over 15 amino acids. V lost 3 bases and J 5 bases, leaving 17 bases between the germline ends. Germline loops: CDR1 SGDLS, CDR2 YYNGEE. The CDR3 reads CASSAGRSREYGYTF. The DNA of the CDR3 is TGTGCCAGCAGCGCCGGTCGGTCCCGGGAGTATGGCTACACCTTC.

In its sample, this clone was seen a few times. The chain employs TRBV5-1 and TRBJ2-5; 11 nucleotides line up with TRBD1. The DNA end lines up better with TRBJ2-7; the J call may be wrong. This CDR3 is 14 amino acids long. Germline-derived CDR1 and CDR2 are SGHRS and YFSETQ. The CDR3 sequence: CASSLSGQGDEQYF. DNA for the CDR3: TGCGCCAGCAGTTTGTCGGGACAGGGGGACGAGCAGTACTTC.

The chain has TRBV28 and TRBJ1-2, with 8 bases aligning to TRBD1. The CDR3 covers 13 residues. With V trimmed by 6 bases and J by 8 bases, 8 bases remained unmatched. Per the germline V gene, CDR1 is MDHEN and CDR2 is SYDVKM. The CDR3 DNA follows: TGTGCCAGCAGACTAGGACAGGGCACGGGCTACACCTTC. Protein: CASRLGQGTGYTF.

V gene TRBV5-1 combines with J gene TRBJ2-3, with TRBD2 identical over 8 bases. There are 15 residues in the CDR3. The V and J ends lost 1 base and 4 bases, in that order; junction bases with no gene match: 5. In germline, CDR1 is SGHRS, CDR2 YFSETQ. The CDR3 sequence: CASSLTSGLSDTQYF. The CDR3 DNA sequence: TGCGCCAGCAGCTTGACTAGCGGTCTATCAGATACGCAGTATTTT.

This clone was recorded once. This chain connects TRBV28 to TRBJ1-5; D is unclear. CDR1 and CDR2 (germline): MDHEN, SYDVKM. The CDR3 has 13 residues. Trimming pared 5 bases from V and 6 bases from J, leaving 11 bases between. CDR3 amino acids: CASSLKTGQPQHF. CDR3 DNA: TGTGCCAGCAGTCTGAAAACGGGTCAGCCCCAGCATTTT.

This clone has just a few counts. The chain's CDR3 is CAWSEQSNQPQHF. In DNA, the CDR3 is TGTGCCTGGAGTGAACAGTCCAATCAGCCCCAGCATTTT. This sequence joins TRBV30 and TRBJ1-5; no clear D gene. Germline V gene data show CDR1 as GTSNPN and CDR2 as SVGIG (reference sequence). Trimming cost V 1 base and J 3 bases, with 7 bases left between them. This CDR3 spans 13 amino acids.

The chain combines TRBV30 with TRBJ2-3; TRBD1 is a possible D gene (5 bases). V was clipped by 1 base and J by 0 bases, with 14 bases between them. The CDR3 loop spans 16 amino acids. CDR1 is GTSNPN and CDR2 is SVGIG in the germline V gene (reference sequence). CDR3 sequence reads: CAWSGPGWGSTDTQYF. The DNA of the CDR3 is TGTGCCTGGAGTGGACCAGGGTGGGGTAGCACAGATACGCAGTATTTT.

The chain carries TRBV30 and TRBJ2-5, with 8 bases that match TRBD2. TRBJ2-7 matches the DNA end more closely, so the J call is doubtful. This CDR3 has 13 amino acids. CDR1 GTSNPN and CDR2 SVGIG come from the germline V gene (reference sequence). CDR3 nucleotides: TGTGCCTGGAGAATGGCGGGAGGCAACGAGCAGTACTTC. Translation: CAWRMAGGNEQYF.

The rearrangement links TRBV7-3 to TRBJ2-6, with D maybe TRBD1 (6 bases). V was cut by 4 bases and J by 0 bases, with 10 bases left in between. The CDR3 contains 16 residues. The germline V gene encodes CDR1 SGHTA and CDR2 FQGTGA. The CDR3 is CASSSTGSSGANVLTF. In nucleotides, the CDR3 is TGTGCCAGCAGCTCGACAGGTAGCTCTGGGGCCAACGTCCTGACTTTC.

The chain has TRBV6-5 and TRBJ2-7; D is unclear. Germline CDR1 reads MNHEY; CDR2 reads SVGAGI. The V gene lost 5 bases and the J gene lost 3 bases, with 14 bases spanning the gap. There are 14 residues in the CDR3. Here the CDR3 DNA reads TGTGCCAGCAGTCGTCATATCGCCTACTACGAGCAGTACTTC. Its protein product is CASSRHIAYYEQYF.

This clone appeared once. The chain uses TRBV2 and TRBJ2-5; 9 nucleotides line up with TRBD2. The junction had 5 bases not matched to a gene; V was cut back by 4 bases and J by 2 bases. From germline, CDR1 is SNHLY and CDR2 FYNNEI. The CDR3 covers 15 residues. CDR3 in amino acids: CASSVGAGGQETQYF. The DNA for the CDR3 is TGTGCCAGCAGTGTGGGAGCGGGGGGTCAAGAGACCCAGTACTTC. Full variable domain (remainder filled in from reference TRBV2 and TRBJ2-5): EPEVTQTPSHQVTQMGQEVILRCVPISNHLYFYWYRQILGQKVEFLVSFYNNEISEKSEIFDDQFSVERPDGSNFTLKIRSTKLEDSAMYFCASSVGAGGQETQYFGPGTRLLVL.

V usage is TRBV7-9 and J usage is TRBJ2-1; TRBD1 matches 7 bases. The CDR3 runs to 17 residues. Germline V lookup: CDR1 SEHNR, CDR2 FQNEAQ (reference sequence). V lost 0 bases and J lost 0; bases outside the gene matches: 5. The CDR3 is CASSLAGRGSSYNEQFF. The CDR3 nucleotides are TGTGCCAGCAGCTTAGCAGGCAGGGGGAGCTCCTACAATGAGCAGTTCTTC.

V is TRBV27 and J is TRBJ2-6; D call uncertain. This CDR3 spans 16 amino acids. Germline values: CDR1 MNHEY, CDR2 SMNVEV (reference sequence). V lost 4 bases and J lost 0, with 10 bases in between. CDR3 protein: CASSSPSFSGANVLTF. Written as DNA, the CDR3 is TGTGCCAGCAGTTCCCCCTCCTTCTCTGGGGCCAACGTCCTGACTTTC.

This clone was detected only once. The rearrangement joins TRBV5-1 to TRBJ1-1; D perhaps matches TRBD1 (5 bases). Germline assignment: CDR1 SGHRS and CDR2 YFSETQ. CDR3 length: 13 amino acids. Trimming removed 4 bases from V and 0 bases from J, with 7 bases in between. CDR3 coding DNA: TGCGCCAGCAGCGGGGGGGTGAACACTGAAGCTTTCTTT. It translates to CASSGGVNTEAFF.

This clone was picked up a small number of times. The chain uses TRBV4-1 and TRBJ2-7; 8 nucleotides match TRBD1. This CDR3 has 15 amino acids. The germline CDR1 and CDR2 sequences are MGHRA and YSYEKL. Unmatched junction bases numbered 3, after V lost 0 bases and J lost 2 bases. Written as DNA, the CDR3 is TGCGCCAGCAGCCAAGAAGTACAGGGGGCCTACGAGCAGTACTTC. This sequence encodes CASSQEVQGAYEQYF.

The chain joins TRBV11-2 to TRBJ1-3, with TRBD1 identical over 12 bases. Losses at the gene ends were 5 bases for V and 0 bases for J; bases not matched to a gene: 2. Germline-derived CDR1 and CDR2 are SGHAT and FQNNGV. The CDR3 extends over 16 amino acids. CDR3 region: CASSLGQGASGNTIYF. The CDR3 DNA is TGTGCCAGCAGCCTGGGACAGGGGGCCTCTGGAAACACCATATATTTT.

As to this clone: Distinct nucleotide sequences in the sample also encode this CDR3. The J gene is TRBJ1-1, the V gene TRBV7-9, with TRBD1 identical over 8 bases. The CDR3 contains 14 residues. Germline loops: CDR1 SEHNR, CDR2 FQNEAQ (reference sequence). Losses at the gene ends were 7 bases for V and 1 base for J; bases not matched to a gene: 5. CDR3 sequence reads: CASTLDRGNTEAFF. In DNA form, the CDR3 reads TGTGCCAGCACCCTAGACAGGGGGAACACTGAAGCTTTCTTT.

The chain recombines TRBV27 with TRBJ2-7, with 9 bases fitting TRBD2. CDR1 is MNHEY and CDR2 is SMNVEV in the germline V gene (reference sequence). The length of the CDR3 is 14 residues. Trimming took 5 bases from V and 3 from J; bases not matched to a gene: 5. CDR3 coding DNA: TGTGCCAGCAGTCCGACTAGCGGCTTCTACGAGCAGTACTTC. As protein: CASSPTSGFYEQYF.

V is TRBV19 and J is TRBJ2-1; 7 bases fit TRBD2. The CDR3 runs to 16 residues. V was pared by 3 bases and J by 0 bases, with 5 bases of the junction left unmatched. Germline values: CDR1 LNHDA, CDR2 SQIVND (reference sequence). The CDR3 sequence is CASSMGRGSSYNEQFF. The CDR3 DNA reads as TGTGCCAGTAGTATGGGGAGGGGCAGCTCCTACAATGAGCAGTTCTTC.

The CDR3 spells CASSPTLNTEAFF. As DNA, the CDR3 is TGTGCCAGTAGTCCCACACTGAACACTGAAGCTTTCTTT. The rearrangement uses TRBV19 and TRBJ1-1; D gene unclear. Germline V gene lookup returns CDR1 LNHDA and CDR2 SQIVND (reference sequence). Trimming took off 5 bases at V and 0 bases at J, with 7 bases between the two ends. The CDR3 totals 13 residues. Combining the CDR3 with reference TRBV19 and TRBJ1-1 gives the whole variable domain DGGITQSPKYLFRKEGQNVTLSCEQNLNHDAMYWYRQDPGQGLRLIYYSQIVNDFQKGDIAEGYSVSREKKESFPLTVTSAQKNPTAFYLCASSPTLNTEAFFGQGTRLTVV.

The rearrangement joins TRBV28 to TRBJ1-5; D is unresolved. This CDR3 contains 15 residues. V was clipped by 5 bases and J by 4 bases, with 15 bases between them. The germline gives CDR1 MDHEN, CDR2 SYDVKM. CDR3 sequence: CASSPITLENQPQHF. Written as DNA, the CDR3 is TGTGCCAGCAGTCCTATTACCCTCGAGAATCAGCCCCAGCATTTT.

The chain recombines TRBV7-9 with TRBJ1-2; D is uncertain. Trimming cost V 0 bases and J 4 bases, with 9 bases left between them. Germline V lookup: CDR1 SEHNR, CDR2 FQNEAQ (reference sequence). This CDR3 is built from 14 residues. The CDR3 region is CASSLADAAYGYTF. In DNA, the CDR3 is TGTGCCAGCAGCTTAGCAGACGCGGCCTATGGCTACACCTTC.

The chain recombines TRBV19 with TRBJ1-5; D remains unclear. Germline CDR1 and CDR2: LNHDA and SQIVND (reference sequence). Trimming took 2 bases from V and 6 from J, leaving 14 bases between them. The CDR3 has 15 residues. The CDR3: CASSIYPKFSQPQHF. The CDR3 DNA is TGTGCCAGTAGTATATACCCCAAGTTCAGTCAGCCCCAGCATTTT.

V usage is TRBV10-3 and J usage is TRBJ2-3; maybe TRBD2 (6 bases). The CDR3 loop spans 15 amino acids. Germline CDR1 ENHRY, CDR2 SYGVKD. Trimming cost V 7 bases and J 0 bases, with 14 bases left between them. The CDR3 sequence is CAIKERVSSTDTQYF. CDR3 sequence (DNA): TGTGCCATCAAAGAGCGGGTTTCTAGCACAGATACGCAGTATTTT.